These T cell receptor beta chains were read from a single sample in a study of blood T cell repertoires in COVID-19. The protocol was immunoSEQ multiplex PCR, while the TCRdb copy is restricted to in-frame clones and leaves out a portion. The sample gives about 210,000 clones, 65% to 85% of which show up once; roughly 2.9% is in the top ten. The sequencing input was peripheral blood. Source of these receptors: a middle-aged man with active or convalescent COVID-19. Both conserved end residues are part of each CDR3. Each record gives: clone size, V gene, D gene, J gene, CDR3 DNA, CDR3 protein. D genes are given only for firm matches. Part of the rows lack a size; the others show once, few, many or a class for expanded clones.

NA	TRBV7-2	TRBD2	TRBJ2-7	TGTGCCAGCAGCATCCTCGCGGGGGGCTCCTACGAGCAGTACTTC	CASSILAGGSYEQYF
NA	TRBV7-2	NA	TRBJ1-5	TGTGCCAGCAGCTTAGGTGGAGATCAGCCCCAGCATTTT	CASSLGGDQPQHF
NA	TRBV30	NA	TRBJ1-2	TGTGCCTGGAGTGGGGGGGGCGGATATGGCTACACCTTC	CAWSGGGGYGYTF
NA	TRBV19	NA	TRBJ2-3	TGTGCCAGTAGTGCCACCTACACAGATACGCAGTATTTT	CASSATYTDTQYF
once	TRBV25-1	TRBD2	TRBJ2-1	TGTGCCAGCAGTGAACAGCTAGCGGGAGTGGATGAGCAGTTCTTC	CASSEQLAGVDEQFF
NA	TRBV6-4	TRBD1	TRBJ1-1	TGTGCCAGCAGTGCCACTGACAGGGTTGGTACTGAAGCTTTCTTT	CASSATDRVGTEAFF
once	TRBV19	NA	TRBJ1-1	TGTGCCAGTAGTAAACAAATCGACAGGTTTGAAGCTTTCTTT	CASSKQIDRFEAFF
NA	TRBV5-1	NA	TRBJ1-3	TGCGCCAGCAGCCCAGGACAGCCGTCTGGAAACACCATATATTTT	CASSPGQPSGNTIYF
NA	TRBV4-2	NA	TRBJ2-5	TGTGCCAGCAGCCCACGGTGGAGCGGACAAGAGACCCAGTACTTC	CASSPRWSGQETQYF
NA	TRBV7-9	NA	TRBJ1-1	TGTGCCAGCAGCTCTAGTAACACTGATGAAGCTTTCTTT	CASSSSNTDEAFF
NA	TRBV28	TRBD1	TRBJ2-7	TGTGCCGGTGGACAGGGCGACGAGCAGTACTTC	CAGGQGDEQYF
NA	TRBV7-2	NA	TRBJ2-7	TGTGCCAGCAGCCCCAGGCCCTTCCGAACCCGCGAGCAGTACTTC	CASSPRPFRTREQYF
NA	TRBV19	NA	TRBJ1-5	TGTGCCAGTACCCCCCTAGGCGGTGATAGCAATCAGCCCCAGCATTTT	CASTPLGGDSNQPQHF
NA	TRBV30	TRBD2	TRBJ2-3	TGTGCCTGGAGTAGCGGGGTGAGCAAGGATACGCAGTATTTT	CAWSSGVSKDTQYF
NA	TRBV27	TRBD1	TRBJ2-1	TGTGCCAGCAGTCCGGCCGGGACAGGGCCCTACAATGAGCAGTTCTTC	CASSPAGTGPYNEQFF
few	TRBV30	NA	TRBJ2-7	TGTGCCTGGAGTCCGGGACTCGACTCCTACGAGCAGTACTTC	CAWSPGLDSYEQYF
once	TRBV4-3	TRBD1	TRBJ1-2	TGCGCCAGCAGCCAAGAAGGAAACAGGGGGTCCTATGGCTACACCTTC	CASSQEGNRGSYGYTF
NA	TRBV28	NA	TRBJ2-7	TGTGCCAGCAAGGAAGGAGCCCGTTTCTACGAGCAGTACTTC	CASKEGARFYEQYF
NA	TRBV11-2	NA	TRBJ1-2	TGTGCCAGCAGCTTAGTTGTGGGGAGGGGCTACACCTTC	CASSLVVGRGYTF
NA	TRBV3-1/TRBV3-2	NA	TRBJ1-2	TGTGCCAGCAGCGACACGCTCAGGACAGCTCACTATGGCTACACCTTC	CASSDTLRTAHYGYTF
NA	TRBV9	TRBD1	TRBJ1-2	TGTGCCAGCAGCGCCCGGACAGGGATAAACTATGGCTACACCTTC	CASSARTGINYGYTF
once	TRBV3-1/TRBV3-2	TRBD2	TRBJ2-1	TGTGCCAGCAGCCAAGATTTTAGCGGGGGTCGCAATGAGCAGTTCTTC	CASSQDFSGGRNEQFF
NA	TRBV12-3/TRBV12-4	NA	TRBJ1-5	TGTGCCAGCAGTTTAGTCGGAGATCAGCCCCAGCATTTT	CASSLVGDQPQHF
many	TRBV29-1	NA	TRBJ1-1	TGCAGCGTGTCCGGAGCCCAAATGAACACTGAAGCTTTCTTT	CSVSGAQMNTEAFF
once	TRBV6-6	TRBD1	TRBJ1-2	TGTGCCAGCAACAGGGGTCCTAACTATGGCTACACCTTC	CASNRGPNYGYTF